This T cell receptor (beta chain) was sequenced during a study of cytomegalovirus exposure and HLA in healthy donors. Study overall: The approximately 700 first-cohort repertoires shared a platform with the 130 or so validation repertoires, as reported in a later analysis.

With respect to this clone: As yet, its antigen is unknown.

Whole-study findings and limits: Researchers counted roughly 160 TCR beta chains as cytomegalovirus-associated.

There are 15 residues in the CDR3. V shed 5 bases and J shed 5 bases, with 18 bases lying between them. Per the germline V gene, CDR1 is SGHTA and CDR2 is FQGTGA. The donors were members of the validation cohort, which comprised about 120 subjects and was separate from the first cohort of roughly 700 subjects. Using immunoSEQ multiplex PCR, the repertoire was profiled, and TCRdb retains in-frame clones only, with some absent. Among over 100,000 clones listed, roughly 90% were seen once. The TCR sequence derives from a woman in her late teens or twenties in good health and CMV-seronegative. This rearrangement joins TRBV7-3 to TRBJ2-5; possibly TRBD1 for D (8 bases). Sequences were obtained from PBMCs. The CDR3: CASSEGGTGGETQYF. In nucleotides, the CDR3 is TGTGCCAGCAGCGAGGGAGGGACAGGAGGGGAGACCCAGTACTTC.